The sequence of this T cell receptor (beta chain) was determined in a study of early T cells in non-severe SARS-CoV-2 infection. Study summary: With bulk RNA from unsorted whole blood as input, sequencing yielded unpaired chains.

Germline loops: CDR1 MNHEY, CDR2 SVGAGI. The trim removed 6 bases at V and 7 bases at J, leaving 9 bases unmatched. CDR3 length equals 16 residues. Individual cDNA molecules received unique molecular identifiers during library preparation. TCRdb reprocessed the 5' RACE reads via MiXCR and lists one record per CDR3 protein. The sample contains tens of thousands of distinct CDR3 sequences, over 12% of which appear only once. Source material: whole blood. The TCR sequence derives from an adult who was a healthcare worker with PCR-confirmed SARS-CoV-2 infection or an uninfected control (not recorded which). The genes are TRBV6-5 and TRBJ2-2, with 12 bases lining up with TRBD2. The CDR3 loop reads CASRPRLAGGRGELFF. For the CDR3, the DNA is TGTGCCAGCAGGCCCCGGCTAGCGGGGGGGCGCGGGGAGCTGTTTTTT.